This is a list of T cell receptor beta chains from one sample in a study of blood T cells in healthy people across ages. TCRdb reprocessed the 5' RACE reads via MiXCR and lists one record per CDR3 protein. Among 600,000 to 650,000 distinct CDR3 sequences, 45% to 65% were seen once, and the ten largest hold around 37%. The source material was blood. These receptors came from a man between 60 and 75 years old in good health. CDR3s include the opening cysteine and the closing phenylalanine or tryptophan. A D gene is named only where the DNA matches it firmly. Rows may omit the clone size; those that give it use once, few, many or a size class.

D gene | J gene | V gene | clone size | CDR3 protein | CDR3 DNA
- | TRBJ2-1 | TRBV28 | - | CASSFGHGGSYNEQFF | TGTGCCAGCAGTTTTGGGCATGGAGGCTCCTACAATGAGCAGTTCTTC
- | TRBJ2-3 | TRBV5-1 | few | CASSLAQEGTQYF | TGCGCCAGCAGCTTGGCCCAGGAGGGTACGCAGTATTTT
TRBD1 | TRBJ2-4 | TRBV4-2 | few | CASSRGTGSFIQYF | TGTGCCAGCAGCCGCGGGACAGGGTCGTTCATTCAGTACTTC
- | TRBJ1-5 | TRBV20-1 | - | CSAREHNGNQPQHF | TGCAGTGCTAGGGAACACAATGGCAATCAGCCCCAGCATTTT
- | TRBJ2-2 | TRBV18 | once | CASSPRTDTNTGELFF | TGTGCCAGCTCACCACGGACAGACACGAACACCGGGGAGCTGTTTTTT
- | TRBJ1-1 | TRBV3-1 | - | CASSHFNTEAFF | TGTGCCAGCAGCCATTTTAACACTGAAGCTTTCTTT
- | TRBJ1-1 | TRBV6-6 | - | CASSYGGGGPNTEAFF | TGTGCCAGCAGTTACGGGGGTGGCGGGCCGAACACTGAAGCTTTCTTT
TRBD1 | TRBJ2-5 | TRBV20-1 | once | CSAQGQGTYERYF | TGCAGTGCCCAGGGACAGGGTACCTACGAGCGGTACTTC
- | TRBJ1-3 | TRBV4-2 | - | CASSREPWTSGVSAGNTIYF | TGTGCCAGCAGTCGGGAACCGTGGACGTCAGGAGTTTCGGCTGGAAACACCATATATTTT
- | TRBJ2-1 | TRBV7-2 | many | CASSLAGFNEQFF | TGTGCCAGCAGCTTAGCGGGTTTCAATGAGCAGTTCTTC
TRBD2 | TRBJ2-3 | TRBV5-1 | - | CASSLDLAGSTDTQYF | TGCGCCAGCAGCTTGGATCTAGCGGGCTCCACAGATACGCAGTATTTT
TRBD1 | TRBJ2-5 | TRBV20-1 | - | CSAGQGGQETQYF | TGCAGTGCTGGACAGGGGGGACAAGAGACCCAGTACTTC
- | TRBJ1-2 | TRBV4-1 | - | CASSHAGTNYGYTF | TGCGCCAGCTCCCACGCAGGGACCAACTATGGCTACACCTTC
TRBD2 | TRBJ2-3 | TRBV29-1 | - | CSASEGTSGARTQYF | TGCAGCGCCTCCGAGGGGACTAGCGGGGCCCGCACGCAGTATTTT
- | TRBJ2-1 | TRBV29-1 | - | CSVDLALFNEQFF | TGCAGCGTTGACCTTGCGTTATTCAATGAGCAGTTCTTC
- | TRBJ2-1 | TRBV5-8 | many | CASSSGRIATGNEQFF | TGTGCCAGCAGCTCAGGACGGATTGCCACTGGGAATGAGCAGTTCTTC
TRBD2 | TRBJ2-5 | TRBV9 | few | CASSVAGAGGPQETQYF | TGTGCCAGCAGCGTAGCAGGAGCGGGGGGCCCTCAAGAGACCCAGTACTTC
TRBD2 | TRBJ2-7 | TRBV20-1 | - | CSASSGAAYEQYF | TGCAGTGCTTCTAGCGGGGCTGCCTACGAGCAGTACTTC
TRBD1 | TRBJ1-4 | TRBV20-1 | - | CSASPQAQGPARFGEKLFF | TGCAGTGCTAGCCCTCAGGCACAGGGGCCCGCCCGGTTCGGCGAAAAACTGTTTTTT
TRBD2 | TRBJ2-5 | TRBV5-4 | few | CATSGGLAGREQYF | TGTGCCACCTCCGGGGGACTAGCGGGGAGAGAGCAGTACTTC
- | TRBJ1-2 | TRBV2 | - | CASSGPRAGQNINYGYTF | TGTGCCAGCAGTGGCCCCCGCGCTGGACAGAACATTAACTATGGCTACACCTTC
- | TRBJ2-5 | TRBV2 | many | CASSGDGQETQYF | TGTGCCAGCAGTGGGGACGGACAAGAGACCCAGTACTTC
TRBD1 | TRBJ1-1 | TRBV10-3 | few | CAIKGQGNTEAFF | TGTGCCATCAAGGGACAGGGCAACACTGAAGCTTTCTTT
- | TRBJ1-6 | TRBV7-2 | - | CASSLVWGSYNSPLHF | TGTGCCAGCAGCTTAGTATGGGGCTCCTATAATTCACCCCTCCACTTT
TRBD2 | TRBJ2-3 | TRBV4-1 | - | CASSQRTGGAGDTQYF | TGCGCCAGCAGCCAACGTACGGGGGGGGCTGGAGATACGCAGTATTTT
- | TRBJ2-5 | TRBV12-5 | - | CASGWGNQETQYF | TGTGCTAGTGGTTGGGGCAACCAAGAGACCCAGTACTTC
- | TRBJ2-3 | TRBV12-3/TRBV12-4 | once | CASSLPGGGADTQYF | TGTGCCAGCAGTTTACCTGGAGGAGGTGCAGATACGCAGTATTTT
- | TRBJ2-7 | TRBV2 | - | CASMNGVLRYEQYF | TGTGCCAGCATGAACGGGGTCCTCCGTTACGAGCAGTACTTC
- | TRBJ1-4 | TRBV4-1 | - | CASTQEIGATNEKLFF | TGCGCCAGCACCCAAGAGATCGGGGCAACTAATGAAAAACTGTTTTTT
TRBD1 | TRBJ2-5 | TRBV10-3 | few | CAISAGGTEYQETQYF | TGTGCCATCAGTGCAGGGGGCACCGAATACCAAGAGACCCAGTACTTC
TRBD1 | TRBJ1-2 | TRBV20-1 | - | CSALEGARGYGYTF | TGCAGTGCTTTGGAGGGGGCTCGCGGCTATGGCTACACCTTC
TRBD1 | TRBJ1-2 | TRBV3-1 | few | CASSQRADRGYGYTF | TGTGCCAGCAGCCAAAGGGCCGACAGGGGCTATGGCTACACCTTC
- | TRBJ1-1 | TRBV12-3/TRBV12-4 | few | CASSWGLAEAFF | TGTGCCAGCAGCTGGGGCCTGGCTGAAGCTTTCTTT
- | TRBJ1-2 | TRBV5-1 | - | CASSPAGQDYGYTF | TGCGCCAGCAGCCCGGCAGGACAAGACTATGGCTACACCTTC
- | TRBJ2-7 | TRBV20-1 | - | CSAVYGYEQYF | TGCAGTGCCGTGTACGGTTACGAGCAGTACTTC
- | TRBJ2-4 | TRBV10-2 | - | CASSATTNIQYF | TGCGCCAGCAGTGCGACAACAAACATTCAGTACTTC
TRBD1 | TRBJ1-2 | TRBV23-1 | - | CASRGQGFYYGYTF | TGCGCCAGCAGGGGACAGGGATTTTACTATGGCTACACCTTC
TRBD1 | TRBJ1-4 | TRBV12-3/TRBV12-4 | - | CASSPQGDLNEKLFF | TGTGCCAGCAGCCCTCAGGGGGACCTTAATGAAAAACTGTTTTTT
- | TRBJ2-2 | TRBV29-1 | - | CSATGNPNTGELFF | TGCAGTGCAACAGGGAACCCGAACACCGGGGAGCTGTTTTTT
- | TRBJ2-7 | TRBV20-1 | once | CSASPPQGPSYEQYF | TGCAGTGCTAGCCCCCCTCAGGGGCCCTCCTACGAGCAGTACTTC
- | TRBJ2-3 | TRBV6-1 | - | CASTPPLGLDVHRSDTQYF | TGTGCCAGCACCCCTCCCCTCGGACTCGACGTTCATCGATCGGATACGCAGTATTTT
- | TRBJ2-7 | TRBV4-1 | few | CASSQGSWSGLWDYEQYF | TGCGCCAGCAGCCAGGGCTCGTGGAGCGGGCTTTGGGACTACGAGCAGTACTTC
- | TRBJ2-7 | TRBV7-8 | - | CASSFRKDSPYEQYF | TGTGCCAGCAGCTTTCGTAAAGACTCCCCCTACGAGCAGTACTTC
- | TRBJ1-2 | TRBV5-1 | few | CASSSSLVSSNYGYTF | TGCGCCAGCAGCTCCTCCCTGGTCAGTAGTAACTATGGCTACACCTTC
TRBD1 | TRBJ1-1 | TRBV7-2 | - | CASSPDRVKTEAFF | TGTGCCAGCAGCCCGGACAGGGTAAAGACTGAAGCTTTCTTT
- | TRBJ1-2 | TRBV19 | - | CASRPGSKYGYTF | TGTGCCAGTAGACCAGGGTCTAAATATGGCTACACCTTC
- | TRBJ2-1 | TRBV6-2/TRBV6-3 | - | CASKKDGLSYNEQFF | TGTGCCAGCAAGAAGGACGGCCTCTCCTACAATGAGCAGTTCTTC
- | TRBJ2-1 | TRBV5-1 | once | CASSGGEPQYNEQFF | TGCGCCAGCAGCGGAGGGGAACCCCAGTACAATGAGCAGTTCTTC
TRBD1 | TRBJ1-1 | TRBV25-1 | - | CASSDRTGGFTEAFF | TGTGCCAGCAGTGACAGGACAGGGGGCTTCACTGAAGCTTTCTTT
TRBD1 | TRBJ2-5 | TRBV6-2/TRBV6-3 | - | CASGQVVYQETQYF | TGTGCCAGCGGACAGGTGGTGTACCAAGAGACCCAGTACTTC
- | TRBJ2-7 | TRBV6-6 | - | CASSYVDEQYF | TGTGCCAGCAGTTACGTGGACGAGCAGTACTTC
TRBD2 | TRBJ2-4 | TRBV7-2 | few | CASSLDLTSLNIQYF | TGTGCCAGCAGCTTAGACCTGACTAGCTTAAACATTCAGTACTTC
- | TRBJ1-2 | TRBV12-3/TRBV12-4 | - | CASRSGGGYTF | TGTGCCAGCAGGAGCGGAGGCGGCTACACCTTC
- | TRBJ2-1 | TRBV29-1 | few | CSGGSPRLGRTYNEQFF | TGCAGCGGGGGAAGCCCACGGTTAGGGCGAACCTACAATGAGCAGTTCTTC